One and the same sample provided the 15 T cell receptor beta chains below, sequenced in a study of CD8 T cells in ankylosing spondylitis. A single record per CDR3 protein comes from TCRdb applying MiXCR to the 5' RACE reads. The data hold about 390,000 distinct CDR3 sequences, with about 22% observed a single time. These TCRs are of unknown antigen specificity. Study-wide points: The study identified a TCR beta motif of several highly homologous variants that appeared characteristic of ankylosing spondylitis blood.

Sequencing used blood, either unsorted or a sorted T cell fraction (not recorded which). The receptors come from a male donor with ankylosing spondylitis.

This chain joins TRBV7-2 and TRBJ1-4; TRBD1 is a possible D gene (5 bases). This CDR3 has 16 residues. CDR1 and CDR2 from the germline V gene are SGHTA and FQGNSA. The V gene lost 5 bases and the J gene lost 4 bases, with 17 bases spanning the gap. The CDR3, as DNA: TGTGCCAGCAGCCCCGCTAGGGGCGCGAATAATGAAAAACTGTTTTTT. This gives the protein CASSPARGANNEKLFF. Supplemented by reference TRBV7-2 and TRBJ1-4, the full variable domain reads GAGVSQSPSNKVTEKGKDVELRCDPISGHTALYWYRQSLGQGLEFLIYFQGNSAPDKSGLPSDRFSAERTGGSVSTLTIQRTQQEDSAVYLCASSPARGANNEKLFFGSGTQLSVL.

This clonotype has only a few counts. This sequence joins TRBV6-2 or TRBV6-3 and TRBJ1-2, with a tentative D call TRBD1 (5 bases). Germline V gives CDR1 MNHEY, CDR2 SVGEGT. This CDR3 is built from 14 residues. With 0 bases removed from V and 7 bases from J, the gap between germline ends came to 12 bases. CDR3 protein: CASSYSGRRGGYTF. In DNA form, the CDR3 reads TGTGCCAGCAGTTACTCGGGCAGGAGGGGTGGCTACACCTTC.

This clonotype was observed a few times. This chain connects TRBV7-9 to TRBJ2-1; a weak D match, TRBD2 (6 bases). The CDR3 length is 14 residues. Per germline, CDR1 SEHNR and CDR2 FQNEAQ (reference sequence). Deletions cut 3 bases from V and 2 bases from J, with 8 bases between. The CDR3 here is CASSFWRAYNEQFF. CDR3 bases: TGTGCCAGCAGCTTTTGGAGGGCCTACAATGAGCAGTTCTTC.

The chain links TRBV6-6 to TRBJ2-2; D call uncertain. This CDR3 has 12 residues. Germline loops: CDR1 MNHNY, CDR2 SVGAGI (reference sequence). V gave up 6 bases and J gave up 6 bases, with 8 bases separating them. Here the CDR3 reads CASSAVSGELFF. In DNA, the CDR3 is TGTGCCAGCAGCGCAGTCTCCGGGGAGCTGTTTTTT.

About this clonotype itself: The junction shows a germline mismatch at one end, possibly a read error. The J gene is TRBJ1-6, the V gene TRBV11-3, with TRBD1 identical over 8 bases. The germline V gene has CDR1 SGHNT and CDR2 YENEEA. The CDR3 spans 12 residues. The CDR3 loop reads CASSIDRGPLHF. CDR3 sequence (DNA): TGTGCCAGCAGCATAGACAGGGGTCCCCTCCACTTT.

This clonotype was picked up one time. The chain carries TRBV12-3 or TRBV12-4 and TRBJ1-5; a weak D match, TRBD1 (5 bases). This CDR3 spans 16 amino acids. V gave up 8 bases and J gave up 0 bases, with 17 bases separating them. For the CDR3, the DNA is TGTGCCAGCGGGTTGCGTCTGGGGGATAGCAATCAGCCCCAGCATTTT. It is translated as CASGLRLGDSNQPQHF.

CDR3 sequence (DNA): TGTGCCACCAGCAGACCAGGTGGGCCCCAGCATTTT. Translation: CATSRPGGPQHF. The chain combines TRBV15 with TRBJ1-5; no firm D call. Between the trimmed V and J ends, which lost 2 bases and 9 bases, there was a span of 8 bases. The CDR3 runs 12 residues. CDR1 and CDR2 from the germline V gene are LNHNV and YYDKDF (reference sequence).

The CDR3 loop reads CASSLALASGTTYEQYF. CDR3 sequence (DNA): TGTGCCAGCAGCTTAGCGCTCGCTAGCGGGACCACCTACGAGCAGTACTTC. The V call is TRBV7-2, the J call TRBJ2-7, with 9 bases matching TRBD2. The CDR3 contains 17 residues. In germline, CDR1 is SGHTA, CDR2 FQGNSA. V was pared by 0 bases and J by 2 bases, with 8 bases of the junction left unmatched.

This clonotype was seen more than once but under ten times. V gene TRBV15 combines with J gene TRBJ2-2; no reliable D call. Between the trimmed V and J ends, which lost 3 bases and 5 bases, there was a span of 7 bases. Per germline, CDR1 LNHNV and CDR2 YYDKDF (reference sequence). The CDR3 contains 13 residues. The CDR3 sequence is CATSRLGTGELFF. In nucleotides, the CDR3 is TGTGCCACCAGCAGGCTAGGGACCGGGGAGCTGTTTTTT.

The rearrangement joins TRBV5-1 to TRBJ2-1, with 7 positions matching TRBD2. J lost 0 bases, V lost 3 bases, and 3 bases had no gene match. CDR3 length: 15 amino acids. Germline V gene sequence: CDR1 SGHRS, CDR2 YFSETQ. CDR3 amino acids: CASSSRGSSYNEQFF. CDR3 in DNA: TGCGCCAGCAGCTCCCGCGGGAGCTCCTACAATGAGCAGTTCTTC.

The table lists this clonotype with a few counts. The chain couples TRBV5-1 to TRBJ2-3; no clear D gene. Deletions cut 4 bases from V and 4 bases from J, with 13 bases between. Germline V CDR1 and CDR2: SGHRS, YFSETQ. The CDR3 length is 14 residues. The CDR3 protein is CASSLRQHPDTQYF. The CDR3 DNA is TGCGCCAGCAGCCTACGCCAACACCCAGATACGCAGTATTTT.

The rearrangement joins TRBV6-2 or TRBV6-3 to TRBJ2-3, with D unresolved. V gave up 2 bases and J gave up 2 bases, with 5 bases separating them. Germline V gene sequence: CDR1 MNHEY, CDR2 SVGEGT. The CDR3 is 13 residues long. CDR3 DNA sequence: TGTGCCAGCAGTTACCTCCACACAGATACGCAGTATTTT. Translating gives CASSYLHTDTQYF.

The chain recombines TRBV27 with TRBJ1-2; D gene unclear. Trimming left V 3 bases short and J 4 bases short, with 18 bases between. Germline V gives CDR1 MNHEY, CDR2 SMNVEV (reference sequence). There are 16 residues in the CDR3. CDR3 coding DNA: TGTGCCAGCAGTTTCCGAAACGCAGGCCAGAGCTATGGCTACACCTTC. Residues: CASSFRNAGQSYGYTF.

This clonotype came up a few times. The chain is built from TRBV20-1 and TRBJ2-2; TRBD2 matches 10 bases. Germline CDR1 and CDR2: DFQATT and SNEGSKA (reference sequence). V lost 3 bases and J lost 8; bases outside the gene matches: 9. The CDR3 runs to 15 residues. This CDR3 reads CSARGPGLARGELFF. Written as DNA, the CDR3 is TGCAGTGCTAGGGGGCCGGGACTAGCGCGGGGGGAGCTGTTTTTT.

This clonotype was counted a few times. The V gene is TRBV28, the J gene TRBJ2-7; D is undetermined. This CDR3 has 14 residues. V shed 3 bases and J shed 6 bases, with 15 bases lying between them. From germline, CDR1 is MDHEN and CDR2 SYDVKM. As DNA, the CDR3 is TGTGCCAGCAGTTTTAAATGGGAATCCACCGAGCAGTACTTC. It translates to CASSFKWESTEQYF.